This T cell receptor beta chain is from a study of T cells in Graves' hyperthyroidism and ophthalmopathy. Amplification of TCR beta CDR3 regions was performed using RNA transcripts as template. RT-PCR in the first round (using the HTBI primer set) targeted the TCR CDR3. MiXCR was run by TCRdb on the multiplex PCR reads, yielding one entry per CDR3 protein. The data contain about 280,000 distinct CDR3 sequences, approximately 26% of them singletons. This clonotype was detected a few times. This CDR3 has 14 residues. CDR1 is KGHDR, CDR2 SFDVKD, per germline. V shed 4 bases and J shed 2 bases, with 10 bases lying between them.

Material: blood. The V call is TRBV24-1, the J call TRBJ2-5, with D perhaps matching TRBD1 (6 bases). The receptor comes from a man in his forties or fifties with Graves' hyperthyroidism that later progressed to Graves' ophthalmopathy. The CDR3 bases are TGTGCCACCAGTGACAGTGGGACACAAGAGACCCAGTACTTC. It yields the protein CATSDSGTQETQYF.